This T cell receptor (beta chain) was retrieved from a study of cytomegalovirus exposure and HLA in healthy donors. Whole-study context: From donors who were HLA-typed, an early data release held approximately 84 million unique TCRs.

PCR used 60 Vbeta primers and 13 Jbeta primers. Clones were sequenced by immunoSEQ multiplex PCR, and TCRdb holds only the in-frame ones, with some missing. The sample shows some 130,000 clones, 84% of them seen only once. As regards this clone: Antigen unknown.

Study findings and constraints: Earlier analysis yielded a pattern in which most TCR beta V segments were productive about 87% or about 30% of the time. TRBV6-2, TRBV6-3 and some other V segments were unresolvable in 87-base-pair reads. The CMV antigen specificity of three CMV-associated chains was confirmed through in vitro analysis.

J lost 6 bases, V lost 4 bases, and 6 bases had no gene match. There are 14 residues in the CDR3. Germline V gene lookup returns CDR1 KGHSH and CDR2 LQKENI. This receptor was taken from a man aged 45 to 65 in good health and CMV-seronegative. This rearrangement joins TRBV18 to TRBJ2-3; 8 bases are shared with TRBD2. Input material: PBMCs. In DNA form, the CDR3 reads TGTGCCAGCTCACAAGGACTAGCAGGGGATACGCAGTATTTT. Translating it yields CASSQGLAGDTQYF.